Listed below are T cell receptor beta chains from one sample, sequenced in a study of T cell responses to AZD1222 COVID-19 vaccine. Clones were read by immunoSEQ multiplex PCR, and TCRdb kept only the in-frame ones, dropping some. The table includes approximately 160,000 clones, just over 90% detected once. Material: peripheral blood, obtained on day 0 of AZD1222 vaccination. These receptors originate from an adult in good health. CDR3s include the opening cysteine and the closing phenylalanine or tryptophan. Fields, in order: V gene, D gene, clone size, J gene, CDR3 protein, CDR3 DNA. D genes are given only for firm matches. Part of the rows lack a size; the others show once, few, many or a class for expanded clones.

TRBV28	-	-	TRBJ2-7	CASRPSITAYEQYF	TGTGCCAGCAGGCCAAGCATCACAGCCTACGAGCAGTACTTC
TRBV6-1	-	-	TRBJ1-3	CASSDGAGNTIYF	TGTGCCAGCAGTGACGGGGCTGGAAACACCATATATTTT
TRBV6-4	-	-	TRBJ2-7	CASSVGLAENEQYF	TGTGCCAGCAGTGTTGGGCTAGCAGAAAACGAGCAGTACTTC
TRBV18	TRBD1	-	TRBJ2-1	CASSPRRTGGNNEQFF	TGTGCCAGCTCACCACGTCGGACAGGGGGAAACAATGAGCAGTTCTTC
TRBV5-1	-	-	TRBJ1-6	CASSLAGSSYNSPLHF	TGCGCCAGCAGCTTGGCGGGGAGCTCCTATAATTCACCCCTCCACTTT
TRBV5-1	-	-	TRBJ1-2	CASSLEGPDYGYTF	TGCGCCAGCAGCTTGGAGGGACCAGACTATGGCTACACCTTC
TRBV6-1	-	-	TRBJ2-5	CASSEVLSVLETQYF	TGTGCCAGCAGTGAAGTCCTATCCGTATTAGAGACCCAGTACTTC
TRBV28	-	-	TRBJ2-7	CASSLTLYEQYF	TGTGCCAGCAGTCTTACCCTCTACGAGCAGTACTTC
TRBV18	-	-	TRBJ2-3	CASSPWTRTADTQYF	TGTGCCAGCTCACCCTGGACCCGAACGGCGGATACGCAGTATTTT
TRBV7-9	-	few	TRBJ1-2	CASSLVSRNGYTF	TGTGCCAGCAGCTTAGTTTCACGAAATGGCTACACCTTC
TRBV5-1	-	-	TRBJ1-1	CASSLGASLGTEAFF	TGCGCCAGCAGCTTGGGGGCTTCGCTAGGGACTGAAGCTTTCTTT
TRBV6-5	-	-	TRBJ2-7	CASSSDIDPYFYEQYF	TGTGCCAGCAGTTCTGATATCGATCCCTACTTCTACGAGCAGTACTTC
TRBV4-3	-	-	TRBJ2-5	CASSQTPEGETQYF	TGCGCCAGCAGCCAAACCCCAGAAGGAGAGACCCAGTACTTC
TRBV19	-	-	TRBJ2-2	CASTSVNTGELFF	TGTGCCAGTACTAGCGTGAACACCGGGGAGCTGTTTTTT
TRBV7-9	-	-	TRBJ1-1	CASSLGTEAFF	TGTGCCAGCAGCTTGGGAACTGAAGCTTTCTTT
TRBV5-1	TRBD2	once	TRBJ2-3	CASSWTSGGPPTTDTQYF	TGCGCCAGCAGCTGGACTAGCGGGGGGCCCCCGACCACAGATACGCAGTATTTT
TRBV27	-	once	TRBJ2-1	CASSFGAFGRGQDNEQFF	TGTGCCAGCAGTTTTGGCGCGTTTGGAAGGGGCCAGGACAATGAGCAGTTCTTC